The 14 T cell receptor beta chains listed next were all sequenced from one sample in a study of cytomegalovirus exposure and HLA in healthy donors. Primers included in the PCR were 60 Vbeta and 13 Jbeta primers. The protocol was immunoSEQ multiplex PCR, while the TCRdb copy is restricted to in-frame clones and leaves out a portion. The sample shows fewer than 250,000 clones, 70% to 75% of them seen only once. Material: PBMCs. The receptors were gathered from a man younger than 40 in good health and CMV-seropositive.

V is TRBV19 and J is TRBJ1-4; D not resolved. CDR1 and CDR2 (germline): LNHDA, SQIVND (reference sequence). The CDR3 runs 14 residues. Trimming shortened V by 4 bases and J by 0 bases, and 6 bases separated the two germline ends. CDR3 protein: CASSTGATNEKLFF. CDR3 coding DNA: TGTGCCAGTAGTACGGGAGCAACTAATGAAAAACTGTTTTTT.

The chain couples TRBV9 to TRBJ2-5; D perhaps matches TRBD2 (5 bases). The better agreement between TRBJ2-7 and the DNA end casts doubt on the J call. This CDR3 comprises 15 residues. The germline V gene encodes CDR1 SGDLS and CDR2 YYNGEE. The CDR3 DNA reads as TGTGCCAGCAGCGTCTCCGGTGTGAGGGATTCCGAGCAGTACTTC. This encodes CASSVSGVRDSEQYF.

The CDR3 nucleotides read TGTGCCAGCAGTCCAGGGGGCGGGAGCTCCTACGAGCAGTACTTC. It translates to CASSPGGGSSYEQYF. The rearrangement links TRBV5-4 to TRBJ2-7, with D possibly matching TRBD1 (8 bases). CDR1 is SGHNT and CDR2 is YYREEE in the germline V gene (reference sequence). The CDR3 contains 15 residues. Trimming took off 5 bases at V and 0 bases at J, with 15 bases between the two ends.

This clone occurred a few times. The chain employs TRBV6-6 and TRBJ2-7; 9 bases align to TRBD1. The ends lost 8 bases at V and 0 bases at J; junction bases unmatched: 8. Germline values: CDR1 MNHNY, CDR2 SVGAGI (reference sequence). The CDR3 sequence is 15 residues long. This CDR3 is CASRNGQGFSYEQYF. CDR3 in DNA: TGTGCCAGCCGGAACGGACAGGGGTTCTCCTACGAGCAGTACTTC.

The chain couples TRBV19 to TRBJ2-1; 7 bases are a match to TRBD1. Germline CDR1 and CDR2: LNHDA and SQIVND (reference sequence). CDR3 length equals 17 residues. V lost 2 bases, J lost 10 bases, and 17 bases stayed unmatched. The CDR3 loop reads CASSIPKRTGSLSEQFF. Here the CDR3 DNA reads TGTGCCAGTAGTATACCGAAACGGACAGGATCGCTCTCAGAGCAGTTCTTC.

The chain has TRBV27 and TRBJ2-1; no clear D gene. V lost 5 bases to trimming and J lost 3 bases, with 14 bases between them. There are 15 residues in the CDR3. Germline values: CDR1 MNHEY, CDR2 SMNVEV (reference sequence). CDR3 in amino acids: CASSPVLTYYNEQFF. The CDR3 DNA follows: TGTGCCAGCAGTCCGGTGTTAACCTACTACAATGAGCAGTTCTTC.

The CDR3 loop is CASSPDRGGVYEQYF. The CDR3 DNA is TGTGCCAGCAGCCCCGACAGGGGGGGTGTGTACGAGCAGTACTTC. V and J are TRBV7-9 and TRBJ2-7; 9 bases agree with TRBD1. Germline V lookup: CDR1 SEHNR, CDR2 FQNEAQ (reference sequence). V gave up 5 bases and J gave up 4 bases; unmatched junction bases: 9. There are 15 residues in the CDR3.

V gene TRBV4-3 combines with J gene TRBJ2-2; no firm D call. This CDR3 comprises 15 residues. Per germline, CDR1 LGHNA and CDR2 YSLEER. The germline V and J ends were trimmed by 0 bases and 1 base, with 6 bases remaining between them. The CDR3 here is CASSQEAENTGELFF. DNA of the CDR3: TGCGCCAGCAGCCAAGAGGCGGAGAACACCGGGGAGCTGTTTTTT.

The chain combines TRBV6-1 with TRBJ1-6; maybe TRBD1 (6 bases). CDR1 is MNHNS and CDR2 is SASEGT in the germline V gene. CDR3 size: 13 residues. Trimming removed 7 bases at V and 4 bases at J, with 8 bases between. The CDR3 DNA is TGTGCCAGCATGGGGACATATAATTCACCCCTCCACTTT. As protein: CASMGTYNSPLHF.

This chain uses TRBV7-2 with TRBJ1-2, with a possible D match to TRBD1 (6 bases). Trimming pared 4 bases from V and 4 bases from J, leaving 16 bases between. Germline lookup yields CDR1 SGHTA and CDR2 FQGNSA. The CDR3 covers 15 residues. The CDR3 DNA is TGTGCCAGCAGCTCCCCGGACAGATCCGGCTATGGCTACACCTTC. Translation gives CASSSPDRSGYGYTF.

This clone has just a few counts. The V gene is TRBV10-1, the J gene TRBJ2-7; 8 bases are shared with TRBD2. The CDR3 length is 14 residues. With V trimmed by 4 bases and J by 3 bases, 5 bases remained unmatched. Germline V lookup: CDR1 WNHNN, CDR2 SYGVQD (reference sequence). CDR3: CASSGTSLLYEQYF. DNA of the CDR3: TGCGCCAGCAGTGGGACTAGCCTGCTCTACGAGCAGTACTTC.

This chain uses TRBV28 with TRBJ2-1; 14 bases agree with TRBD2. The CDR3 runs to 20 residues. Trimming at V came to 5 bases and at J to 1 base, leaving 13 bases not matched to a gene. CDR1 is MDHEN and CDR2 is SYDVKM in the germline V gene. The CDR3 nucleotides read TGTGCCAGCAGTAACCCTGTGGGACTAGCGGGAGTAAGGTCCTACAATGAGCAGTTCTTC. This gives the protein CASSNPVGLAGVRSYNEQFF.

The chain joins TRBV7-9 to TRBJ2-1, with 15 bases matching TRBD2. CDR1 and CDR2 (germline): SEHNR, FQNEAQ (reference sequence). V dropped 5 bases and J dropped 7; count of bases not matched to a gene: 9. The CDR3 is 17 amino acids. Here the CDR3 DNA reads TGTGCCAGCAGCCCCGGACTAGCGGGAGGGCCGGGGAATGAGCAGTTCTTC. It is translated as CASSPGLAGGPGNEQFF.

The chain couples TRBV6-5 to TRBJ2-7, with 8 bases lining up with TRBD1. The CDR3 sequence is 15 residues long. The ends lost 4 bases at V and 5 bases at J; junction bases unmatched: 10. Germline V CDR1 and CDR2: MNHEY, SVGAGI. The CDR3 protein is CASSSGQGGRHEQYF. DNA for the CDR3: TGTGCCAGCAGTTCCGGACAGGGAGGAAGACACGAGCAGTACTTC.